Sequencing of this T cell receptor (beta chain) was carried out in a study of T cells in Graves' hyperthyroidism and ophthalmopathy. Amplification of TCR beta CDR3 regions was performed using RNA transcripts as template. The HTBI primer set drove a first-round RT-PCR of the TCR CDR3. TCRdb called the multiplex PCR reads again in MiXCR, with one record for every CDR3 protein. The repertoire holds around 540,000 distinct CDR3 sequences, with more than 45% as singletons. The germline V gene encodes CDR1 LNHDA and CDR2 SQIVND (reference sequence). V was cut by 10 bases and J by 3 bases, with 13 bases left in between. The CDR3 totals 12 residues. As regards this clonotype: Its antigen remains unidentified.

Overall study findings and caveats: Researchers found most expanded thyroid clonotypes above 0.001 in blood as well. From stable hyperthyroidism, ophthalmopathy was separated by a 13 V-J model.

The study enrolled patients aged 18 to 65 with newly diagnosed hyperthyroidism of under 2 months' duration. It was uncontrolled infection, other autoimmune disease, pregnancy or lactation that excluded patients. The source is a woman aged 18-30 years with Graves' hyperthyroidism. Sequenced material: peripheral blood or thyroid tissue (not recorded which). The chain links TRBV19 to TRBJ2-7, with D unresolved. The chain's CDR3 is CATLPGVYEQYF. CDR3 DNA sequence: TGTGCCACCCTGCCAGGAGTCTACGAGCAGTACTTC.